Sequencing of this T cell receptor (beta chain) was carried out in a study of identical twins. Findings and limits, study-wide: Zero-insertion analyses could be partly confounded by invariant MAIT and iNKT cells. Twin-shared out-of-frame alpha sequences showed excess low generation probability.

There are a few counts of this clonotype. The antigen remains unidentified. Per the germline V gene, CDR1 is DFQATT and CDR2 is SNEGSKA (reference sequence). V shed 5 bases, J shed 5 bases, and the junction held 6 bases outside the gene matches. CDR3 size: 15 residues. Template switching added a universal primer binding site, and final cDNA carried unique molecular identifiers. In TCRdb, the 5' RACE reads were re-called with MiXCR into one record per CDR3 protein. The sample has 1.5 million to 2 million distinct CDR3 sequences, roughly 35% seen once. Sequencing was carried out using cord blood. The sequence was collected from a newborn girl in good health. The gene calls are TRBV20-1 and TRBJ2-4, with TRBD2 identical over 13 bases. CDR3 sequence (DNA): TGCAGTGCTCGAACTAGCGGGGGGGTCCAAAACATTCAGTACTTC. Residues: CSARTSGGVQNIQYF.